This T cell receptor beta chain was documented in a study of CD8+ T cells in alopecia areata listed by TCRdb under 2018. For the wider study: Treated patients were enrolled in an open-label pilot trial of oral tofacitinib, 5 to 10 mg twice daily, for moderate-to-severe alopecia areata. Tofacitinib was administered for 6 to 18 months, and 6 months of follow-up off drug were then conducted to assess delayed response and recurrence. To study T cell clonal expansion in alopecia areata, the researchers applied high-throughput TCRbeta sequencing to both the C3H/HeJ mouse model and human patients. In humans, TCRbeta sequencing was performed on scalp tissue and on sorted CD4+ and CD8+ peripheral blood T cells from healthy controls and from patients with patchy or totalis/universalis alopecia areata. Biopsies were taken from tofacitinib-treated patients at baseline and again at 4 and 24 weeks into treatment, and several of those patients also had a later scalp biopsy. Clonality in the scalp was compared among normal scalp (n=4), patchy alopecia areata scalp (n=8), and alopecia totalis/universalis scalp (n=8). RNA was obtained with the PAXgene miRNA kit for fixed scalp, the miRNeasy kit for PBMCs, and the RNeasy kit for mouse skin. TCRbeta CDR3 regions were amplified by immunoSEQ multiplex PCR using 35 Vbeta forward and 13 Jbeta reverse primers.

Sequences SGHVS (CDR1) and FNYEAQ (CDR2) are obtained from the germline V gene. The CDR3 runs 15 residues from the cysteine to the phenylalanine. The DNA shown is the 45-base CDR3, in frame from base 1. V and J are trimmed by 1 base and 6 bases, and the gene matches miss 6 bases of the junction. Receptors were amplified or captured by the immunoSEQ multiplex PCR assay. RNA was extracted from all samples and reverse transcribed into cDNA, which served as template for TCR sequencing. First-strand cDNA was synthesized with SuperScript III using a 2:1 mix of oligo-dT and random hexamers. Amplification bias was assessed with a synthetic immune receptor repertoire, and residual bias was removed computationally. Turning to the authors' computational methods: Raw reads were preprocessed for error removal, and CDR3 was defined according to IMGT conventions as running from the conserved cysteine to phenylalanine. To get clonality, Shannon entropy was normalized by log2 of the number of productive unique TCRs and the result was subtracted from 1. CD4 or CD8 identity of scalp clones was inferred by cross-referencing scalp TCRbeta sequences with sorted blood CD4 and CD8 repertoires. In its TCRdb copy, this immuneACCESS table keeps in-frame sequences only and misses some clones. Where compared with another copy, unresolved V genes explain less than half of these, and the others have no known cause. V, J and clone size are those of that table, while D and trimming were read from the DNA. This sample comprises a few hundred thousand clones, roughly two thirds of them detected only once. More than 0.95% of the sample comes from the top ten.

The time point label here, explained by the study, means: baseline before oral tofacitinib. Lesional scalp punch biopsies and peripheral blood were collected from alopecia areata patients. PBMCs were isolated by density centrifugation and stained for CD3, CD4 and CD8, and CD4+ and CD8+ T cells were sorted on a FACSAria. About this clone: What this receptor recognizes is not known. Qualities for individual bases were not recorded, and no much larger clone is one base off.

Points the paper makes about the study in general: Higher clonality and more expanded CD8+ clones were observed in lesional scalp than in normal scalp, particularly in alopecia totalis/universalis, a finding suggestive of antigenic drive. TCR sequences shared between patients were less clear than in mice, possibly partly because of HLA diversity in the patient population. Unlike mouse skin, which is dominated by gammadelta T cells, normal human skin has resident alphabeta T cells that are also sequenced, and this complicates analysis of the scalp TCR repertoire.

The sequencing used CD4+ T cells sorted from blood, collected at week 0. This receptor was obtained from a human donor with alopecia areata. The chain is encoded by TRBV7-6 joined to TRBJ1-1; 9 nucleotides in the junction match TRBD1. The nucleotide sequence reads TGTGCCAGCAGCTTAGGGGGACAGGGAATACCTGAAGCTTTCTTT. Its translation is CASSLGGQGIPEAFF.